The TCR beta chain described here comes from a study of T cell repertoires in cytomegalovirus infection. Study details: HLA-B-restricted CMV epitopes that are well studied, plus recently identified HLA-C-restricted ones, were used by the study. CMV infection together with matching HLA type was indicated by public TCR beta signatures.

Between the trimmed V and J ends, which lost 0 bases and 5 bases, there was a span of 16 bases. The germline V gene encodes CDR1 MNHEY and CDR2 SVGEGT. The CDR3 totals 16 residues. General observations from the study: Cumulative frequency (of public TCR beta family members) identified carriers of CMV plus the relevant HLA. Across the ex vivo response, the dominant clonotypes were HLA-C-restricted CMV-specific TCR beta clonotypes.

This clonotype occurred a few times. As yet, its antigen is unknown. TCRdb re-analysed the reads in MiXCR, keeping a single row per CDR3 protein. The sample lists approximately 300,000 distinct CDR3 sequences; almost 30% were seen once. The sequencing here drew on cultured PBMCs, taken from culture after CMV antigen stimulation. The J gene is TRBJ2-5, the V gene TRBV6-2 or TRBV6-3, with D possibly being TRBD1 or TRBD2 (5 bases each). The receptor was derived from a human donor in good health (CMV status not recorded). Some clones in this sample may be carry-over from other donors' samples. CDR3 region: CASSYSPGRGGETQYF. For the CDR3, the DNA is TGTGCCAGCAGTTACTCCCCGGGCCGGGGCGGGGAGACCCAGTACTTC.